These T cell receptor beta chains were read from a single sample in a study of CD8+ T cells in alopecia areata. The protocol was immunoSEQ multiplex PCR, while the TCRdb copy is restricted to in-frame clones and leaves out a portion. Counted here are 90,000 to 150,000 clones, roughly 58% occurring once; the ten biggest clones make up under 35%. The specimen comprised CD8+ T cells sorted from blood, sampled at week 4, from a patient treated with tofacitinib. The receptors originated from a human donor with alopecia areata. Each CDR3 is given with its conserved first and last residue. The D gene is left open where the match is weak. Clone size is not always given. Where it is, it says once, few, many or a class for expanded clones.

V gene	J gene	clone size	D gene	CDR3 protein	CDR3 DNA
TRBV30	TRBJ1-1	-	-	CAWSVPLGARSTEAFF	TGTGCCTGGAGTGTACCTCTGGGGGCCCGCTCCACTGAAGCTTTCTTT
TRBV29-1	TRBJ1-5	-	-	CSGDTRNQPQHF	TGCAGCGGGGACACTCGCAATCAGCCCCAGCATTTT
TRBV28	TRBJ2-5	-	-	CASSPGLVQGMQETQYF	TGTGCCAGCAGCCCCGGTTTGGTCCAGGGAATGCAAGAGACCCAGTACTTC
TRBV2	TRBJ2-1	-	TRBD2	CASSPSGGRYNEQFF	TGTGCCAGCAGTCCCAGCGGGGGGCGTTACAATGAGCAGTTCTTC
TRBV7-9	TRBJ1-1	few	-	CASSPPGSTEAFF	TGTGCCAGCAGCCCCCCCGGGAGCACTGAAGCTTTCTTT
TRBV27	TRBJ1-1	-	TRBD1	CASRQGANTEAFF	TGTGCCAGCAGACAGGGGGCGAACACTGAAGCTTTCTTT
TRBV5-6	TRBJ1-1	once	-	CASSFGHRNTEAFF	TGTGCCAGCAGCTTCGGACACAGGAACACTGAAGCTTTCTTT
TRBV7-2	TRBJ2-3	-	-	CASSQRPAPLRADTQYF	TGTGCCAGCAGCCAACGGCCGGCGCCCCTCCGGGCAGATACGCAGTATTTT
TRBV19	TRBJ1-5	-	-	CASSEEDQPQHF	TGTGCCAGTAGTGAAGAGGATCAGCCCCAGCATTTT
TRBV7-9	TRBJ1-1	-	-	CASSFLQENTEAFF	TGTGCCAGCAGCTTCCTACAGGAGAACACTGAAGCTTTCTTT
TRBV29-1	TRBJ1-2	few	-	CSVPAEEGGYTF	TGCAGCGTTCCAGCAGAGGAGGGGGGCTACACCTTC
TRBV30	TRBJ2-2	few	-	CAWTIRPTGELFF	TGTGCCTGGACCATCCGACCCACCGGGGAGCTGTTTTTT
TRBV13	TRBJ1-2	-	-	CASSLEYGYTF	TGTGCCAGCAGCTTAGAATATGGCTACACCTTC
TRBV19	TRBJ2-1	once	-	CASSPDYNEQFF	TGTGCCAGTAGTCCAGACTACAATGAGCAGTTCTTC
TRBV9	TRBJ2-2	-	TRBD2	CASSLRDYLNTGELFF	TGTGCCAGCAGCCTACGGGACTACTTGAACACCGGGGAGCTGTTTTTT
TRBV12-2	TRBJ1-2	-	-	CASRSPTGFNYGYTF	TGTGCAAGTCGCTCCCCGACAGGTTTCAACTATGGCTACACCTTC
TRBV27	TRBJ2-5	-	-	CASRPNLGAWETQYF	TGTGCCAGCAGGCCCAACCTAGGGGCCTGGGAGACCCAGTACTTC
TRBV30	TRBJ1-5	-	-	CAWRGSGNQPQHF	TGTGCCTGGAGAGGGAGTGGGAATCAGCCCCAGCATTTT
TRBV27	TRBJ1-2	few	-	CASSLGSNYGYTF	TGTGCCAGCAGTTTGGGGTCGAACTATGGCTACACCTTC
TRBV7-9	TRBJ1-2	-	-	CARRPGGYTF	TGTGCCAGACGGCCGGGTGGCTACACCTTC
TRBV4-1	TRBJ2-6	-	-	CASSQAEDEAGANVLTF	TGCGCCAGCAGCCAAGCGGAGGATGAAGCTGGGGCCAACGTCCTGACTTTC
TRBV30	TRBJ1-2	few	-	CAWRYAVLSRYGYTF	TGTGCCTGGAGATATGCGGTATTGTCACGGTATGGCTACACCTTC
TRBV2	TRBJ1-2	-	-	CASSEPKDYGYTF	TGTGCCAGCAGCGAACCGAAGGACTATGGCTACACCTTC
TRBV30	TRBJ2-3	-	-	CALGSGVTDTQYF	TGTGCCCTGGGTAGTGGCGTCACAGATACGCAGTATTTT
TRBV4-3	TRBJ2-7	few	-	CASSPTTGSYEQYF	TGCGCCAGCAGCCCTACAACAGGGTCCTACGAGCAGTACTTC
TRBV29-1	TRBJ2-2	few	-	CSVRLGDTGELFF	TGCAGCGTTCGGTTGGGGGACACCGGGGAGCTGTTTTTT
TRBV19	TRBJ2-3	-	-	CASSWQGKHTDTQYF	TGTGCCAGTAGTTGGCAGGGGAAGCACACAGATACGCAGTATTTT
TRBV29-1	TRBJ1-2	few	TRBD1	CSAEGTDYGYTF	TGCAGCGCCGAAGGGACAGACTATGGCTACACCTTC
TRBV10-3	TRBJ2-5	few	-	CAISPEGLVGETQYF	TGTGCCATCAGTCCCGAGGGGCTAGTTGGGGAGACCCAGTACTTC
TRBV7-9	TRBJ2-3	-	TRBD1	CASRYRGDTDTQYF	TGTGCCAGCAGGTACAGGGGGGACACAGATACGCAGTATTTT
TRBV27	TRBJ1-2	-	-	CASSLSMTGPYGYTF	TGTGCCAGCAGTTTATCGATGACAGGCCCCTATGGCTACACCTTC
TRBV30	TRBJ1-1	-	-	CAWSFEGGTEAFF	TGTGCCTGGAGTTTCGAGGGAGGCACTGAAGCTTTCTTT
TRBV29-1	TRBJ1-2	-	-	CSVESPRTNYGYTF	TGCAGCGTTGAATCCCCCAGGACCAACTATGGCTACACCTTC
TRBV29-1	TRBJ2-7	few	TRBD1	CSVEETGGNYEQYF	TGCAGCGTTGAAGAGACAGGGGGCAACTACGAGCAGTACTTC
TRBV28	TRBJ2-5	-	-	CASSGDGRGETQYF	TGTGCCAGCAGCGGGGACGGACGAGGGGAGACCCAGTACTTC
TRBV29-1	TRBJ2-1	-	TRBD1	CSVDERTQGTQQFF	TGCAGCGTTGATGAGCGGACACAGGGGACCCAGCAGTTCTTC
TRBV29-1	TRBJ2-1	-	-	CSGIYIEQFF	TGCAGCGGAATCTACATTGAGCAGTTCTTC